This T cell receptor beta chain is from a study of shared clonotypes between healthy human individuals. Trimming cost V 3 bases and J 5 bases; bases outside gene matches: 5. CDR1 and CDR2 (germline): MDHEN, SYDVKM. The CDR3 has 14 residues. Here immunoSEQ multiplex PCR was the method, and the copy in TCRdb shows in-frame clones only, minus some. Here the sample spans 300,000 or so clones, approximately 79% being singletons. The rearrangement uses TRBV28 and TRBJ2-5; the match to TRBD1 covers 8 bases. The TCR originated in a man aged 30 to 45 in good health. The sample was memory CD4+ T cells sorted from blood. This sample's subset: CD45RA-negative fraction. The CDR3 DNA reads TGTGCCAGCAGTTTTCCAGGGGGCACGGAGACCCAGTACTTC. Translation: CASSFPGGTETQYF.